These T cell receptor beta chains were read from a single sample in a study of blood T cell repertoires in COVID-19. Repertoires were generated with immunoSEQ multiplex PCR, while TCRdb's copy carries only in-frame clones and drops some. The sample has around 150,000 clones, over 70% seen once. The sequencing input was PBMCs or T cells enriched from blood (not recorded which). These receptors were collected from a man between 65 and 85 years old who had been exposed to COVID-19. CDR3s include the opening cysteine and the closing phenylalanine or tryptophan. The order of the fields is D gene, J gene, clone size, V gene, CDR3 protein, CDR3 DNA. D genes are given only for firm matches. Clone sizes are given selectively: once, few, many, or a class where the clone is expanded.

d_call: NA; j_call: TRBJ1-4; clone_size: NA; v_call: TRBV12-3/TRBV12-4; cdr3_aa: CASSGVNEKLFF; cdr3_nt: TGTGCCAGCTCCGGGGTTAATGAAAAACTGTTTTTT
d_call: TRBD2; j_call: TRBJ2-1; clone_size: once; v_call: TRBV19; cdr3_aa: CASSIGGGTINEQFF; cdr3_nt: TGTGCCAGTAGTATAGGGGGCGGGACTATCAATGAGCAGTTCTTC
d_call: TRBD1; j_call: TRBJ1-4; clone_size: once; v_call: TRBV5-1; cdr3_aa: CASKIGGPTNEKLFF; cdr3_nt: TGCGCCAGCAAAATAGGGGGCCCAACTAATGAAAAACTGTTTTTT
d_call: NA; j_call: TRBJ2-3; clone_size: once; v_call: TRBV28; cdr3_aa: CASRLGISALDSQGDTQYF; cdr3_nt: TGTGCCAGCAGGTTAGGTATATCAGCCCTCGATTCGCAGGGAGATACGCAGTATTTT
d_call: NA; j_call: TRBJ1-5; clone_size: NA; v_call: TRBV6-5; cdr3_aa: CASRGAGGQPQHF; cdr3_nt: TGTGCCAGCCGAGGTGCGGGGGGGCAGCCCCAGCATTTT
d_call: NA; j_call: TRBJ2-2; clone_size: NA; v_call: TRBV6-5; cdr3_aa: CASSSSGSNTGELFF; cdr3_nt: TGTGCCAGCAGTTCCTCCGGGAGCAACACCGGGGAGCTGTTTTTT
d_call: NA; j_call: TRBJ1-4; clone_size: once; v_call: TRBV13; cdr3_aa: CASSLRGQGPEKLFF; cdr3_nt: TGTGCCAGCAGCTTACGAGGCCAGGGGCCGGAAAAACTGTTTTTT
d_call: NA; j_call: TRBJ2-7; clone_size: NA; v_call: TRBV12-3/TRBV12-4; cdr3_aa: CASSLGSRYEQYF; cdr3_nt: TGTGCCAGCAGTTTAGGATCGAGATACGAGCAGTACTTC
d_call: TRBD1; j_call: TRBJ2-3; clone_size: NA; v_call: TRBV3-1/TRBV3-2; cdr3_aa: CASSQVGQGRADTQYF; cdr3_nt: TGTGCCAGCAGCCAAGTGGGACAGGGGCGAGCAGATACGCAGTATTTT
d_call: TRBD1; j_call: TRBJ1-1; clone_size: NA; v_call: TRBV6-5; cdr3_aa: CASSYSNRGPNTEAFF; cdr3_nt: TGTGCCAGCAGTTACTCAAACAGGGGGCCGAACACTGAAGCTTTCTTT
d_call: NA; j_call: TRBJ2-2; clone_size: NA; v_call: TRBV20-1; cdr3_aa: CSASGPSNTGELFF; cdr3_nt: TGCAGTGCCAGTGGTCCCTCGAACACCGGGGAGCTGTTTTTT
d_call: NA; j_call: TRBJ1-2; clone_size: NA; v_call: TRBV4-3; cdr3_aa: CASSQEVSRQGDGYTF; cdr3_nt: TGCGCCAGCAGCCAAGAGGTTAGTCGCCAGGGTGATGGCTACACCTTC
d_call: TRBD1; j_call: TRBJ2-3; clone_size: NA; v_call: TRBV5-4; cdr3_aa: CASSSPGQGADTQYF; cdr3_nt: TGTGCCAGCAGCTCCCCGGGACAGGGTGCAGATACGCAGTATTTT
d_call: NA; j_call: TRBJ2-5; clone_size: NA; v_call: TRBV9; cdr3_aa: CASSPSSQETQYF; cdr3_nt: TGTGCCAGCAGCCCGTCTAGCCAGGAGACCCAGTACTTC
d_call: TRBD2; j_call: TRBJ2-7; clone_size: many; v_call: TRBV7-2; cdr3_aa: CASSSSGRSGWNEQYF; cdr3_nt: TGTGCCAGCAGCTCCTCCGGGAGGTCCGGTTGGAACGAGCAGTACTTC
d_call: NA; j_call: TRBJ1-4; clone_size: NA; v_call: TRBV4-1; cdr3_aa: CASSPLGGQATEKLFF; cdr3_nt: TGCGCCAGCAGCCCTCTGGGAGGTCAGGCGACTGAAAAACTGTTTTTT
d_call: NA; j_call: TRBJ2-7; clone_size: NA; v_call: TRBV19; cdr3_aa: CASSEQDLSYEQYF; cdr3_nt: TGTGCCAGTAGTGAACAGGACCTTTCCTACGAGCAGTACTTC
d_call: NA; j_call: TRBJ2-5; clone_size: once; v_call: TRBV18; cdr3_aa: CASSPSQGQETQYF; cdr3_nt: TGTGCCAGCTCACCTTCGCAGGGTCAAGAGACCCAGTACTTC
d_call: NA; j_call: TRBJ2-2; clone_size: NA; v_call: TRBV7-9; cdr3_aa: CASSLAGTGELFF; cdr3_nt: TGTGCCAGCAGCTTGGCGGGGACCGGGGAGCTGTTTTTT
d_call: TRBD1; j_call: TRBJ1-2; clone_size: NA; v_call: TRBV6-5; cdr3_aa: CASSFPTGQGRYGYTF; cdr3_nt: TGTGCCAGCAGTTTCCCCACGGGACAGGGAAGGTATGGCTACACCTTC
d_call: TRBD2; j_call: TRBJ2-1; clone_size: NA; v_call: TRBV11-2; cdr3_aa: CASSFGRSTVGEQFF; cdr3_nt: TGTGCCAGCAGCTTCGGGAGGAGTACGGTCGGTGAGCAGTTCTTC
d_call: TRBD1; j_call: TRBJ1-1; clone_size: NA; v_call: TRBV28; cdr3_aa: CASSPGQLNTEAFF; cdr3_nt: TGTGCCAGCAGTCCGGGACAGCTGAACACTGAAGCTTTCTTT
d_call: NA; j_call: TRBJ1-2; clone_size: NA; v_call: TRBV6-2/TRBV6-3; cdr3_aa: CASSYSTENGYTF; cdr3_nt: TGTGCCAGCAGTTACTCGACAGAGAATGGCTACACCTTC
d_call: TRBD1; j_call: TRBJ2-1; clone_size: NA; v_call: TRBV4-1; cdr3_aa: CASSQGTGNYNEQFF; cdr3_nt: TGCGCCAGCAGCCAGGGGACAGGGAATTACAATGAGCAGTTCTTC
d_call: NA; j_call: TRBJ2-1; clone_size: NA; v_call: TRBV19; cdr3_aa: CATSDYRGNEQFF; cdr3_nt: TGTGCCACCTCGGACTACCGAGGCAATGAGCAGTTCTTC
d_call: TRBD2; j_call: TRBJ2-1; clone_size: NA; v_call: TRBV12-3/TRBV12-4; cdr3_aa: CASSKREINEQFF; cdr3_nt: TGTGCCAGCAGTAAGCGGGAGATCAATGAGCAGTTCTTC
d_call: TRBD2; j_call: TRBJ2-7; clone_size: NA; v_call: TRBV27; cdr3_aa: CASSLTGLAETYEQYF; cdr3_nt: TGTGCCAGCAGTTTAACCGGACTAGCGGAAACCTACGAGCAGTACTTC
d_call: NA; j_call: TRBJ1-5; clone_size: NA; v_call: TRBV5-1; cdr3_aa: CASSPGDGNQPQHF; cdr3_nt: TGCGCCAGCAGCCCGGGGGACGGGAATCAGCCCCAGCATTTT
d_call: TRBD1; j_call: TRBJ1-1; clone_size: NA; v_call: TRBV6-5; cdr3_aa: CASSRQGWNTEAFF; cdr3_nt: TGTGCCAGCAGTCGACAGGGCTGGAACACTGAAGCTTTCTTT
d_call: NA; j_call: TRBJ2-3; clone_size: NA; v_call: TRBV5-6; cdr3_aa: CASSEGSGPAPTDTQYF; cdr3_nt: TGTGCCAGCAGCGAGGGATCGGGCCCTGCGCCCACAGATACGCAGTATTTT
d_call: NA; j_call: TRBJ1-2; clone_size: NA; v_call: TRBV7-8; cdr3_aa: CASSLPGNYTF; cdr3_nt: TGTGCCAGCAGCCTCCCAGGAAACTACACCTTC
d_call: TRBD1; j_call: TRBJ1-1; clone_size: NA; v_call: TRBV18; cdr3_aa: CASSPATGVATEAFF; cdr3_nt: TGTGCCAGCTCACCCGCGACAGGGGTTGCCACTGAAGCTTTCTTT
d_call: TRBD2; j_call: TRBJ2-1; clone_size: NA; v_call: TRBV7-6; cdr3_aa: CASRRGGANEQFF; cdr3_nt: TGTGCCAGCAGGCGGGGGGGAGCCAATGAGCAGTTCTTC
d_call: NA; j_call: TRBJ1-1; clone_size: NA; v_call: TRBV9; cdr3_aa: CASSGGTSVFF; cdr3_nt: TGTGCCAGCAGCGGAGGGACAAGTGTTTTCTTT
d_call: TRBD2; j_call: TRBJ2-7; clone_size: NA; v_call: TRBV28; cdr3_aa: CASISPSGSTGYEQYF; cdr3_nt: TGTGCCAGTATATCTCCTAGCGGGAGTACTGGGTACGAGCAGTACTTC
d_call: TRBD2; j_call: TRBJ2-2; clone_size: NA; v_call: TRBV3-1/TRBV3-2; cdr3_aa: CASSVLGGGTSGRYTGELFF; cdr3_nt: TGTGCCAGCAGCGTCCTTGGGGGGGGGACTAGCGGGAGATATACCGGGGAGCTGTTTTTT
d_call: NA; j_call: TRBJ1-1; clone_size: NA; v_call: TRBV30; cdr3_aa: CAWSVLQGSSEAFF; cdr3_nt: TGTGCCTGGAGTGTCCTGCAGGGGAGCTCTGAAGCTTTCTTT
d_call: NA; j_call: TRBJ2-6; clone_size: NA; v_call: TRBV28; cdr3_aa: CASSRTGHSGANVLTF; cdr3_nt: TGTGCCAGCAGCCGAACGGGACACTCTGGGGCCAACGTCCTGACTTTC
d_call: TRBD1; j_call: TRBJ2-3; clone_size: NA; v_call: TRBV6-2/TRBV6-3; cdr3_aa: CASSWRTGGGDTQYF; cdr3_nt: TGTGCCAGCAGTTGGAGGACAGGGGGCGGAGATACGCAGTATTTT
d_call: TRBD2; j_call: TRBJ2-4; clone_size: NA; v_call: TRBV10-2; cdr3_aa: CATRGAGVGDIQYF; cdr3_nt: TGCGCCACCCGTGGCGCGGGGGTTGGGGACATTCAGTACTTC
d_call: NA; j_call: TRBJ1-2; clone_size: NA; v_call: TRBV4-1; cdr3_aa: CASSHPWGEYGYTF; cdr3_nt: TGCGCCAGCAGCCACCCGTGGGGGGAATATGGCTACACCTTC